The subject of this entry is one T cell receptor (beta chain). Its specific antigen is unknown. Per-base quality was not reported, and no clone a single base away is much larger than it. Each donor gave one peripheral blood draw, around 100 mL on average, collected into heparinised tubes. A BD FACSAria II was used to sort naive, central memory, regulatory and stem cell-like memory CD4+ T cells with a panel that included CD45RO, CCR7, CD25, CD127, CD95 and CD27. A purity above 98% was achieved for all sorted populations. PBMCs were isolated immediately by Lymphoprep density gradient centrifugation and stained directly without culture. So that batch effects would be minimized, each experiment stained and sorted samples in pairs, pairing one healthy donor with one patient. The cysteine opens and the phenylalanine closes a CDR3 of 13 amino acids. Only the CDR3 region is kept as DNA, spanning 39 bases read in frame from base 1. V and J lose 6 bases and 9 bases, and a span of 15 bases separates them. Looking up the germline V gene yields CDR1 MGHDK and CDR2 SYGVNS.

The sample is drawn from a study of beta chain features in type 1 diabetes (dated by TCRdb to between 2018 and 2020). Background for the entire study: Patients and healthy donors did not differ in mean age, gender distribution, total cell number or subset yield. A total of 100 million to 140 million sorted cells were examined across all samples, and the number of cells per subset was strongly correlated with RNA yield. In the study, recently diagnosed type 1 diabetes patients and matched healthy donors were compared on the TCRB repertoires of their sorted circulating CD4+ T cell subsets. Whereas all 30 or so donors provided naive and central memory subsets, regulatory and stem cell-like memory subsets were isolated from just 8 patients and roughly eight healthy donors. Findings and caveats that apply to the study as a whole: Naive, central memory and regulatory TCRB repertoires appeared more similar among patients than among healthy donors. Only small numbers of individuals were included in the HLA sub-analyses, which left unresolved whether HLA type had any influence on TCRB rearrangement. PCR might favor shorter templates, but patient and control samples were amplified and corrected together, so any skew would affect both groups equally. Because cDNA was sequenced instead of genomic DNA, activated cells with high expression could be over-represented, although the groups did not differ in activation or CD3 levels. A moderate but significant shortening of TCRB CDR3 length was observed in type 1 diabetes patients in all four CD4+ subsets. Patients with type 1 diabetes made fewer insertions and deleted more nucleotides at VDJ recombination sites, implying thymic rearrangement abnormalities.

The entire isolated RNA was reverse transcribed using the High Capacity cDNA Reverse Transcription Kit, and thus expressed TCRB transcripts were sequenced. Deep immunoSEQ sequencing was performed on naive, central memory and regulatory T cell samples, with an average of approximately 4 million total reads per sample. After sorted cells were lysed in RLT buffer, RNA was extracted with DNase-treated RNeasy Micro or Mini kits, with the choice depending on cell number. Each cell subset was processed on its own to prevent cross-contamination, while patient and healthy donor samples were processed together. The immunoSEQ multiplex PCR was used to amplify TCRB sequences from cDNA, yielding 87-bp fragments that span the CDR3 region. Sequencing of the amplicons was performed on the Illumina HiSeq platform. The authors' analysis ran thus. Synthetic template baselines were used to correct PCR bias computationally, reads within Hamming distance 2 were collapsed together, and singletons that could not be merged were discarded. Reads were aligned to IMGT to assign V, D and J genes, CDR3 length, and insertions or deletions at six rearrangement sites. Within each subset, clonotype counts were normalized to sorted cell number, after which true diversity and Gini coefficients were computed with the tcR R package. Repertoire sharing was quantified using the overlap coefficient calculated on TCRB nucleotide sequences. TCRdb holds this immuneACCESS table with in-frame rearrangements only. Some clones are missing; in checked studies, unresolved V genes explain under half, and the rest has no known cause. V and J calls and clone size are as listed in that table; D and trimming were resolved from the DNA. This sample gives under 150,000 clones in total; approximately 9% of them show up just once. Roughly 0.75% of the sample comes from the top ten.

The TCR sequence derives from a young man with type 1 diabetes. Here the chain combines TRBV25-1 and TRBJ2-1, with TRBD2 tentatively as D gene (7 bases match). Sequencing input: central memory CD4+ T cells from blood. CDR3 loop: CASRQRGGSEQFF. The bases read TGTGCCAGCAGGCAAAGGGGGGGGAGTGAGCAGTTCTTC.